The present entry profiles one T cell receptor (beta chain) with its context. This record belongs to a study of T cell changes during pregnancy in multiple sclerosis. Germline CDR1 reads GTSNPN; CDR2 reads SVGIG (reference sequence). The CDR3 is 13 amino acids. Trimming pared 4 bases from V and 1 base from J, leaving 9 bases between. The protocol was immunoSEQ multiplex PCR, while the TCRdb copy is restricted to in-frame clones and leaves out a portion. The sample comprises around 100,000 clones, about 93% of which are singletons, and 1.5% rests with the top ten. The rearrangement links TRBV30 to TRBJ2-3; D is unresolved. The sequence was obtained from a female donor with multiple sclerosis, enrolled in a pregnancy study. Sequencing used peripheral blood, obtained in the third trimester of pregnancy. DNA for the CDR3: TGTGCCTGGACAAGAGGCGGCACAGATACGCAGTATTTT. This sequence encodes CAWTRGGTDTQYF.